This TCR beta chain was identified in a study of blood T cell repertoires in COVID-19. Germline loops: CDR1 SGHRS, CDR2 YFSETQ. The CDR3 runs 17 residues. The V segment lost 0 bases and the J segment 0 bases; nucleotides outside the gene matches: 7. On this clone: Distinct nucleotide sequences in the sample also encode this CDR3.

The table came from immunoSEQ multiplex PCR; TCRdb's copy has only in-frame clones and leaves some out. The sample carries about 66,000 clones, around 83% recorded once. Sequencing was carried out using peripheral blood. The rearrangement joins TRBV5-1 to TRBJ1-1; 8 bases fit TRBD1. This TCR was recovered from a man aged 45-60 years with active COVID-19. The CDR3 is CASSLGQGAFMNTEAFF. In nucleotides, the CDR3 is TGCGCCAGCAGCTTGGGGCAGGGGGCCTTCATGAACACTGAAGCTTTCTTT. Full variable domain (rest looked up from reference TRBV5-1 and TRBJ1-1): KAGVTQTPRYLIKTRGQQVTLSCSPISGHRSVSWYQQTPGQGLQFLFEYFSETQRNKGNFPGRFSGRQFSNSRSEMNVSTLELGDSALYLCASSLGQGAFMNTEAFFGQGTRLTVV.